This T cell receptor (beta chain) was found in a study of shared clonotypes between healthy human individuals. This clone was seen only once. The antigen is unknown. The CDR3 runs 15 residues. Trimming removed 4 bases at V and 8 bases at J, with 17 bases between. Germline lookup yields CDR1 SNHLY and CDR2 FYNNEI. Genomic DNA of every subset was divided equally among multiple immunoSEQ plates. Unsorted PBMCs provided DNA that was sequenced on ten immunoSEQ deep assay plates. The repertoire was sequenced with immunoSEQ multiplex PCR; TCRdb's copy has only in-frame clones and lacks some. The table records about 480,000 clones, 79% of them present only once. Study-wide results and limits: Only blood underwent sampling, and tissue repertoires likely differ.

Unsorted samples relied on around 100 million PBMCs, which served as the source of genomic DNA. This rearrangement joins TRBV2 to TRBJ2-2; TRBD1 or TRBD2 may be the D gene (5 bases each). Sequenced: PBMCs. The sequence came from a woman in her thirties or forties in good health. Some clones in this sample may be carry-over from other donors' samples. The DNA for the CDR3 is TGTGCCAGCAGTGCTTGGGGCCGGGGTGGAGGGGAGCTGTTTTTT. Translated, it gives CASSAWGRGGGELFF.